Below are 27 T cell receptor beta chains sequenced from a single sample in a study of shared clonotypes between healthy human individuals. The data were produced by immunoSEQ multiplex PCR, yet TCRdb's version contains in-frame clones alone and is incomplete. The table includes some 2.1 million clones, roughly 94% detected once. The specimen was naive CD4+ T cells sorted from blood. Specified subset: CD45RA+ positively selected. These receptors originate from a man between 18 and 35 years old in good health.

J is TRBJ1-5 and V is TRBV7-2, with TRBD1 as a possible D gene (6 bases). CDR1 is SGHTA, CDR2 FQGNSA, per germline. The V gene lost 5 bases and the J gene lost 2 bases, with 13 bases spanning the gap. The CDR3 has 15 amino acids. The CDR3 region is CASSVTGRGNQPQHF. The CDR3 DNA reads TGTGCCAGCAGCGTAACAGGGAGGGGCAATCAGCCCCAGCATTTT.

The rearrangement joins TRBV27 to TRBJ1-2, with D hard to call. The germline V and J ends were trimmed by 5 bases and 7 bases, with 14 bases remaining between them. The CDR3 consists of 13 residues. Germline V lookup: CDR1 MNHEY, CDR2 SMNVEV (reference sequence). The CDR3 DNA reads TGTGCCAGCAGTACCCTATCGGAGGGTGGCTACACCTTC. This gives the protein CASSTLSEGGYTF.

The chain carries TRBV30 and TRBJ1-2; D uncertain. V was pared by 5 bases and J by 6 bases, with 25 bases between. From germline, CDR1 is GTSNPN and CDR2 SVGIG (reference sequence). CDR3 length: 16 residues. Here the CDR3 DNA reads TGTGCCTGGGAGACCGGGGTCGGCAGGCGTCTTGATGGCTACACCTTC. Amino acid sequence: CAWETGVGRRLDGYTF.

The chain is built from TRBV25-1 and TRBJ2-1, with D possibly being TRBD1 or TRBD2 (6 bases each). CDR1 is MGHDK, CDR2 SYGVNS, per germline. The CDR3 is made up of 13 amino acids. V dropped 4 bases and J dropped 8 bases, with 12 bases sitting between them. In nucleotides, the CDR3 is TGTGCCAGCAGTGGAGTGGGGGGCGATGAGCAGTTCTTC. The encoded protein is CASSGVGGDEQFF.

This clone appeared once. The rearrangement links TRBV30 to TRBJ1-2; 8 bases align to TRBD1. Germline V lookup: CDR1 GTSNPN, CDR2 SVGIG (reference sequence). This CDR3 contains 14 residues. With 3 bases clipped from V and 7 bases from J, the junction kept 10 bases outside the gene matches. The CDR3 spells CAWSLTGVVLGYTF. DNA for the CDR3: TGTGCCTGGAGCCTGACAGGGGTCGTCCTTGGCTACACCTTC.

The chain has TRBV29-1 and TRBJ2-5; D gene ambiguous. CDR3 length: 12 amino acids. Trimming pared 4 bases from V and 0 bases from J, leaving 6 bases between. Germline CDR1 and CDR2: SQVTM and ANQGSEA. The CDR3 coding sequence is TGCAGCGTTGTGGGCTACCAAGAGACCCAGTACTTC. As protein: CSVVGYQETQYF.

V gene TRBV5-6 combines with J gene TRBJ1-4; no reliable D call. The CDR3 is 15 residues long. The germline V and J ends were trimmed by 2 bases and 8 bases, with 16 bases remaining between them. The V gene's germline CDR1 is SGHDT and CDR2 YYEEEE. The CDR3 reads CASSLRSGFGEKLFF. CDR3 nucleotide sequence: TGTGCCAGCAGCTTACGGTCCGGGTTTGGCGAAAAACTGTTTTTT.

V gene TRBV6-5 combines with J gene TRBJ2-7, with D maybe TRBD2 (5 bases). CDR1 MNHEY and CDR2 SVGAGI come from the germline V gene. Trimming stripped 4 bases from V and 0 bases from J, with 10 bases between. This CDR3 has 14 residues. The CDR3 DNA sequence: TGTGCCAGCAGTTTATATAGCGACTCCTACGAGCAGTACTTC. Its translation is CASSLYSDSYEQYF.

The chain couples TRBV2 to TRBJ2-5; 11 positions match TRBD2. The ends lost 7 bases at V and 0 bases at J; junction bases unmatched: 4. This CDR3 is 15 amino acids long. Germline V gene data show CDR1 as SNHLY and CDR2 as FYNNEI. In nucleotides, the CDR3 is TGTGCCAGCACCTTAGCGGGAGGGAACCAAGAGACCCAGTACTTC. Translated, it gives CASTLAGGNQETQYF. The whole variable domain, remainder taken from reference TRBV2 and TRBJ2-5, is EPEVTQTPSHQVTQMGQEVILRCVPISNHLYFYWYRQILGQKVEFLVSFYNNEISEKSEIFDDQFSVERPDGSNFTLKIRSTKLEDSAMYFCASTLAGGNQETQYFGPGTRLLVL.

This sequence joins TRBV9 and TRBJ2-1; 9 bases are shared with TRBD1. The germline V gene has CDR1 SGDLS and CDR2 YYNGEE. Trimming took 4 bases from V and 3 from J; bases not matched to a gene: 5. The CDR3 length is 15 residues. The CDR3 region has the DNA TGTGCCAGCAGCACCAGACAGGGGGTCTACAATGAGCAGTTCTTC. This encodes CASSTRQGVYNEQFF.

This sequence joins TRBV2 and TRBJ1-1; D uncertain. There are 11 residues in the CDR3. V lost 6 bases, J lost 10 bases, and 12 bases lay in between. Germline CDR1 reads SNHLY; CDR2 reads FYNNEI. The CDR3 protein is CASRWTNGAFF. In nucleotides, the CDR3 is TGTGCCAGCAGGTGGACGAACGGAGCTTTCTTT.

The rearrangement links TRBV28 to TRBJ1-2, with TRBD1 identical over 10 bases. CDR3 size: 15 residues. Germline-derived CDR1 and CDR2 are MDHEN and SYDVKM. Losses at the gene ends were 2 bases for V and 3 bases for J; bases not matched to a gene: 3. In nucleotides, the CDR3 is TGTGCCAGCAGTTTAGTAGGGACAGGGGACTATGGCTACACCTTC. Protein sequence: CASSLVGTGDYGYTF.

As regards this clone: This specimen includes other DNA sequences encoding the same CDR3. The chain is built from TRBV11-2 and TRBJ2-3; D is tentatively TRBD1 or TRBD2 (5 bases each). The V end lost 0 bases, the J end lost 0 bases, and 7 bases lay between the germline ends. In germline, CDR1 is SGHAT, CDR2 FQNNGV. The CDR3 extends over 15 amino acids. The CDR3 spells CASSLDGASTDTQYF. The CDR3 nucleotides read TGTGCCAGCAGCTTAGACGGGGCTAGCACAGATACGCAGTATTTT.

The chain is built from TRBV4-1 and TRBJ2-7, with D tentatively TRBD2 (6 bases). The germline V gene has CDR1 MGHRA and CDR2 YSYEKL. V was clipped by 0 bases and J by 4 bases, with 19 bases between them. This CDR3 region has 17 residues. CDR3 loop: CASSQDPGTEARYEQYF. CDR3 nucleotides: TGCGCCAGCAGCCAAGATCCCGGGACTGAGGCAAGGTACGAGCAGTACTTC.

The rearrangement joins TRBV2 to TRBJ1-4; TRBD1 matches 7 bases. After removal of 6 bases from V and 11 bases from J, the junction contained 12 bases not matched to a gene. The germline V gene has CDR1 SNHLY and CDR2 FYNNEI. The length of the CDR3 is 14 residues. The CDR3: CASSRTGDLNKLFF. For the CDR3, the DNA is TGTGCCAGCAGCCGTACAGGGGACCTAAATAAACTGTTTTTT.

The chain is built from TRBV7-9 and TRBJ1-6, with D unclear. The CDR3 covers 15 residues. V was cut by 0 bases and J by 3 bases, with 6 bases left in between. CDR1 SEHNR and CDR2 FQNEAQ come from the germline V gene (reference sequence). The CDR3 protein is CASSLASDYNSPLHF. CDR3 sequence (DNA): TGTGCCAGCAGCTTAGCGTCAGACTATAATTCACCCCTCCACTTT.

The chain recombines TRBV6-5 with TRBJ1-4; possibly TRBD1 for D (5 bases). The CDR3 totals 14 residues. V lost 6 bases, J lost 7 bases, and 15 bases lay in between. The germline CDR1 and CDR2 sequences are MNHEY and SVGAGI. The CDR3: CASRGANLGEKLFF. The CDR3 DNA sequence: TGTGCCAGCAGAGGGGCAAATCTAGGTGAAAAACTGTTTTTT.

Worth noting for this clone: The sample has other DNA sequences that encode this CDR3 too. V and J are TRBV5-6 and TRBJ2-3, with D possibly matching TRBD2 (6 bases). V gave up 4 bases and J gave up 1 base, with 10 bases separating them. The CDR3 totals 14 residues. Germline assignment: CDR1 SGHDT and CDR2 YYEEEE. The DNA of the CDR3 is TGTGCCAGCAGCCTGCGCGGGGGCACAGATACGCAGTATTTT. Encoded protein: CASSLRGGTDTQYF.

The V call is TRBV7-9, the J call TRBJ1-2; D perhaps matches TRBD1 (6 bases). Trimming took 4 bases from V and 4 from J, leaving 16 bases between them. CDR3 length equals 15 residues. Germline CDR1 SEHNR, CDR2 FQNEAQ (reference sequence). The CDR3 protein is CASSSTDRLGYGYTF. CDR3 DNA: TGTGCCAGCAGCTCAACAGACAGGCTGGGCTATGGCTACACCTTC.

V is TRBV13 and J is TRBJ2-7; D may match TRBD1 or TRBD2 (5 bases each). CDR1 is PRHDT, CDR2 FYEKMQ, per germline (reference sequence). The CDR3 has 14 residues. V lost 3 bases to trimming and J lost 2 bases, with 11 bases between them. DNA for the CDR3: TGTGCCAGCAGCTTGGGGGACGGAGCCTACGAGCAGTACTTC. Translating gives CASSLGDGAYEQYF.

The gene calls are TRBV6-5 and TRBJ2-1, with 16 bases identical to TRBD2. The trim removed 4 bases at V and 13 bases at J, leaving 7 bases unmatched. This CDR3 region has 15 residues. Looked up from germline, CDR1 is MNHEY and CDR2 is SVGAGI. The CDR3 region is CASSSGTSGGAGQFF. In nucleotides, the CDR3 is TGTGCCAGCAGTTCCGGGACTAGCGGGGGGGCCGGACAGTTCTTC.

This chain connects TRBV1 to TRBJ2-5; the D call of TRBD2 is as the table states it, not checked on the DNA. TRBV1 is listed as a pseudogene. There are 17 residues in the CDR3. CDR3 sequence: CTSSQVPAGEYGETQYF. The DNA of the CDR3 is TGCACCAGCAGCCAAGTGCCAGCGGGAGAGTATGGAGAGACCCAGTACTTC.

The chain has TRBV19 and TRBJ1-6; 8 nucleotides align to TRBD1. The CDR3 loop spans 16 amino acids. Germline values: CDR1 LNHDA, CDR2 SQIVND (reference sequence). V lost 7 bases and J lost 7; bases outside the gene matches: 12. The CDR3 loop is CASTQKTGAKNSPLHF. The CDR3 DNA reads as TGTGCCAGTACCCAAAAGACAGGGGCCAAAAATTCACCCCTCCACTTT.

This chain links TRBV6-4 with TRBJ2-3; D gene uncertain. Germline V gene lookup returns CDR1 MRHNA and CDR2 SNTAGT. CDR3 length: 12 residues. Trimming cost V 2 bases and J 6 bases, with 6 bases left between them. The DNA of the CDR3 is TGTGCCAGCAGTGACAACGGGGATACGCAGTATTTT. Translation gives CASSDNGDTQYF.

The rearrangement links TRBV5-4 to TRBJ1-1, with D perhaps TRBD1 (5 bases). Germline CDR1 is SGHNT and CDR2 is YYREEE (reference sequence). Trimming shortened V by 3 bases and J by 0 bases, and 9 bases separated the two germline ends. The CDR3 contains 14 residues. The CDR3 DNA follows: TGTGCCAGCAGCTCCGGACACTTGAACACTGAAGCTTTCTTT. Its translation is CASSSGHLNTEAFF. The whole variable domain, filled in from reference TRBV5-4 and TRBJ1-1, reads ETGVTQSPTHLIKTRGQQVTLRCSSQSGHNTVSWYQQALGQGPQFIFQYYREEENGRGNFPPRFSGLQFPNYSSELNVNALELDDSALYLCASSSGHLNTEAFFGQGTRLTVV.

This clone was picked up a small number of times. Written as DNA, the CDR3 is TGTGCCAGCAGTCGGGGGACAGTCTATAATTCACCCCTCCACTTT. Translating gives CASSRGTVYNSPLHF. The rearrangement links TRBV2 to TRBJ1-6, with 7 bases that match TRBD1. With V trimmed by 5 bases and J by 3 bases, 4 bases remained unmatched. CDR3 length: 15 amino acids. The germline CDR1 and CDR2 sequences are SNHLY and FYNNEI.

About this clone itself: This may be a read error: a much more frequent sequence differs by one nucleotide. J is TRBJ2-2 and V is TRBV7-2; D assignment may be TRBD1 or TRBD2 (5 bases each). V lost 5 bases and J lost 1, with 8 bases in between. CDR3 length equals 14 residues. Germline V gene data show CDR1 as SGHTA and CDR2 as FQGNSA. The CDR3 here is CASSRGGNTGELFF. In DNA, the CDR3 is TGTGCCAGCAGCCGTGGGGGGAACACCGGGGAGCTGTTTTTT.